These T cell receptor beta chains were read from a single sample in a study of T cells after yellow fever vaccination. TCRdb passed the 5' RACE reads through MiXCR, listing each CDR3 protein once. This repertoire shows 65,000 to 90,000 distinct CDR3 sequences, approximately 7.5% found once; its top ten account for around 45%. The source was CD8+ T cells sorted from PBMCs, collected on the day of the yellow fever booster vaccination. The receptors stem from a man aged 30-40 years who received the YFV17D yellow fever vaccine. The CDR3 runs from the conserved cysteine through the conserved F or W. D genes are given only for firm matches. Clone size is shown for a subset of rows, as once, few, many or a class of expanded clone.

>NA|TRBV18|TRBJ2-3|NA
CASSPQSRGTQYF
TGTGCCAGCTCACCACAGTCGAGGGGTACGCAGTATTTT
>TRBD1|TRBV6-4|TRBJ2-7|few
CASSGPTDGQGEYSYEQYF
TGTGCCAGCAGTGGCCCGACCGACGGACAGGGAGAATACTCCTACGAGCAGTACTTC
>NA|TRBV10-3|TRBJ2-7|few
CAISADTYEQYF
TGTGCCATCAGCGCGGACACGTACGAGCAGTACTTC
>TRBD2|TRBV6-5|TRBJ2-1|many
CASSYWSSGSSDEQFF
TGTGCCAGCAGTTACTGGTCTAGCGGGAGTAGCGATGAGCAGTTCTTC
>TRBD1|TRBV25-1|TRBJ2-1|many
CASSAWDGQANEQFF
TGTGCCAGCAGTGCCTGGGACGGACAGGCTAATGAGCAGTTCTTC
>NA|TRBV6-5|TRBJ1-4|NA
CASSYSRRINEKLFF
TGTGCCAGCAGTTACTCGAGACGGATTAATGAAAAACTGTTTTTT
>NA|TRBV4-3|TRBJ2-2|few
CASSPESPGELFF
TGCGCCAGCAGCCCTGAGAGCCCCGGGGAGCTGTTTTTT
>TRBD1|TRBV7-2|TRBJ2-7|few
CAIERTGANYEQYF
TGTGCCATAGAACGGACAGGGGCAAACTACGAGCAGTACTTC
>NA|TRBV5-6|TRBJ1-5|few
CASTSLGQPQHF
TGTGCCAGCACTTCTCTGGGTCAGCCCCAGCATTTT
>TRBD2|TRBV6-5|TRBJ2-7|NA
CASSSLASAYEQYF
TGTGCCAGCAGTTCACTAGCGAGCGCCTACGAGCAGTACTTC
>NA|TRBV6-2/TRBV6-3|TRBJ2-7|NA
CASSYPAGGGTPEQYF
TGTGCCAGCAGTTACCCCGCAGGAGGCGGGACCCCCGAGCAGTACTTC
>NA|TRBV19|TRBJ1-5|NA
CASSITGPGQPQHF
TGTGCCAGTAGTATAACAGGGCCGGGTCAGCCCCAGCATTTT
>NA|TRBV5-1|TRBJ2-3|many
CASSLSGVSSTDTQYF
TGCGCCAGCAGCCTCTCCGGAGTTTCTAGCACAGATACGCAGTATTTT
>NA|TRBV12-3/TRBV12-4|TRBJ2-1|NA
CASSEASYNEQFF
TGTGCCAGCAGTGAGGCATCCTACAATGAGCAGTTCTTC
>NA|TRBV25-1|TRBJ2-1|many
CASSLTGPNEQFF
TGTGCCAGCAGTCTAACAGGGCCCAATGAGCAGTTCTTC
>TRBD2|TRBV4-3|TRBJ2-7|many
CASSQTGGGSYEQYF
TGCGCCAGCAGCCAAACTGGGGGGGGCTCCTACGAGCAGTACTTC
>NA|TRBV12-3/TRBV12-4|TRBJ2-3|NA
CASQLTDTDTQYF
TGTGCCAGCCAGCTGACAGACACAGATACGCAGTATTTT
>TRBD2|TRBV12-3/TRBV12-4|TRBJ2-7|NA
CASSLTAGGPHEQYF
TGTGCCAGCAGTTTGACAGCGGGAGGGCCCCACGAGCAGTACTTC
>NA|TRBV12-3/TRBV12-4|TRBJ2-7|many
CASSLNSAYEQYF
TGTGCCAGCAGTTTAAACAGCGCCTACGAGCAGTACTTC
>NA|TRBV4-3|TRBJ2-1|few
CASSQAQGYEQFF
TGCGCCAGCAGCCAAGCACAGGGCTATGAGCAGTTCTTC
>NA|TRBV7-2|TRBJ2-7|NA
CASSAFSGSYEQYF
TGTGCCAGCAGCGCGTTTAGCGGATCCTACGAGCAGTACTTC
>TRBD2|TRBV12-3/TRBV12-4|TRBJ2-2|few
CASSPPGGRNTGELFF
TGTGCCAGCAGTCCCCCCGGCGGGAGAAACACCGGGGAGCTGTTTTTT
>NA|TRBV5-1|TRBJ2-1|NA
CASSPGGAPYNEQFF
TGCGCCAGCAGCCCCGGGGGAGCCCCCTACAATGAGCAGTTCTTC
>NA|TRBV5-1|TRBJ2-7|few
CASSLGGNSYEQYF
TGCGCCAGCAGCTTGGGAGGGAACTCCTACGAGCAGTACTTC
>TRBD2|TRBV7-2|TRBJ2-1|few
CASGPGGGSYNEQFF
TGTGCCAGCGGCCCCGGCGGGGGCTCCTACAATGAGCAGTTCTTC
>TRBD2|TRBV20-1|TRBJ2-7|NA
CSGIAPGLAGSWEQYF
TGCAGTGGAATCGCCCCGGGACTAGCGGGAAGTTGGGAGCAGTACTTC
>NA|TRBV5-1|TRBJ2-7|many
CASSSEPQGLEEQYF
TGCGCCAGCAGCTCCGAACCTCAAGGCCTGGAGGAGCAGTACTTC
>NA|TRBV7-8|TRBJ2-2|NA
CASSPGLGRTGELFF
TGTGCCAGCAGCCCCGGACTTGGAAGGACCGGGGAGCTGTTTTTT
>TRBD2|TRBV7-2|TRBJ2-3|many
CASSLARTSWDTDTQYF
TGTGCCAGCAGCTTAGCCCGGACTAGTTGGGACACAGATACGCAGTATTTT
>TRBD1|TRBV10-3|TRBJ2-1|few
CAISDGGTGHNEQFF
TGTGCCATCAGTGATGGGGGGACAGGGCACAATGAGCAGTTCTTC